Listed below are T cell receptor beta chains from one sample, sequenced in a study of blood T cell repertoires in COVID-19. Assay used: immunoSEQ multiplex PCR; TCRdb lists only in-frame clones, some missing. The sample holds approximately 60,000 clones; more than 75% are singletons and the top ten take 6.9%. The sample comprised peripheral blood. The receptors derive from a man in his sixties with active or convalescent COVID-19. CDR3s include the opening cysteine and the closing phenylalanine or tryptophan. The D gene is left open where the match is weak. Expanded clones get a size class; other rows say once, few or many, or leave the size out.

NA | NA | TRBJ2-5 | TRBV2 | CASRFGTLNQETQYF | TGTGCCAGCAGGTTCGGGACTCTTAACCAAGAGACCCAGTACTTC
once | NA | TRBJ2-2 | TRBV7-7 | CASSPLSGVDTGELFF | TGTGCCAGCAGCCCCCTTTCCGGGGTGGACACCGGGGAGCTGTTTTTT
NA | TRBD1 | TRBJ2-1 | TRBV6-4 | CASSGQGAMGSEQFF | TGTGCCAGTTCCGGACAGGGTGCTATGGGTAGTGAGCAGTTCTTC
once | NA | TRBJ2-5 | TRBV29-1 | CSARGDLYETQYF | TGCAGCGCCAGGGGGGACCTCTATGAGACCCAGTACTTC
once | TRBD1 | TRBJ1-2 | TRBV19 | CASRNRDREIYGYTF | TGTGCCAGTAGGAACCGGGACAGGGAAATCTATGGCTACACCTTC
NA | TRBD2 | TRBJ2-7 | TRBV3-1/TRBV3-2 | CASSPKSFLSGTSDYEQYF | TGTGCCAGCAGCCCAAAAAGCTTTTTATCCGGGACTAGCGACTACGAGCAGTACTTC
NA | NA | TRBJ2-1 | TRBV7-9 | CASSLRSVFNEQFF | TGTGCCAGCAGCTTGCGCTCGGTCTTCAATGAGCAGTTCTTC
NA | TRBD1 | TRBJ1-2 | TRBV15 | CATSRDSGQNYGYTF | TGTGCCACCAGCAGAGATTCGGGACAGAACTATGGCTACACCTTC
once | TRBD1 | TRBJ2-7 | TRBV5-1 | CASSLGTDYEQYF | TGCGCCAGCAGCTTAGGGACAGACTACGAGCAGTACTTC
NA | NA | TRBJ2-3 | TRBV5-1 | CASNLGTDPSTDTQYF | TGCGCCAGCAACCTTGGAACAGACCCTAGCACAGATACGCAGTATTTT
NA | TRBD1 | TRBJ1-5 | TRBV5-4 | CASSLRAGQGKERGNQPQHF | TGTGCCAGCAGCTTGCGTGCCGGACAGGGTAAGGAACGAGGCAATCAGCCCCAGCATTTT
NA | NA | TRBJ1-2 | TRBV14 | CASSQGQRNYGYTF | TGTGCCAGCAGCCAAGGTCAGCGCAACTATGGCTACACCTTC
NA | NA | TRBJ2-2 | TRBV23-1 | CASSHPPGGELFF | TGCGCCAGCAGTCACCCCCCCGGCGGGGAGCTGTTTTTT
NA | NA | TRBJ1-1 | TRBV10-2 | CASSDTGKNTEAFF | TGCGCCAGCAGTGATACAGGGAAGAACACTGAAGCTTTCTTT
NA | TRBD2 | TRBJ2-1 | TRBV5-1 | CASSKAGDGFNEQFF | TGCGCCAGCAGTAAGGCGGGAGATGGGTTCAATGAGCAGTTCTTC
NA | TRBD1 | TRBJ1-1 | TRBV7-9 | CASNLTGVGTEAFF | TGTGCCAGCAACTTGACAGGGGTCGGCACTGAAGCTTTCTTT
NA | TRBD1 | TRBJ1-6 | TRBV5-5 | CASSLASGQGNSPLHF | TGTGCCAGCAGCTTGGCGTCGGGACAGGGGAATTCACCCCTCCACTTT
NA | NA | TRBJ2-2 | TRBV12-3/TRBV12-4 | CASSFSAGELFF | TGTGCCAGCAGTTTTTCTGCCGGGGAGCTGTTTTTT
NA | NA | TRBJ1-3 | TRBV15 | CATSRAGGGNTIYF | TGTGCCACCAGCAGAGCCGGGGGAGGAAACACCATATATTTT
NA | NA | TRBJ2-3 | TRBV6-5 | CASSYPKGDTQYF | TGTGCCAGCAGTTACCCGAAGGGGGATACGCAGTATTTT
NA | TRBD1 | TRBJ1-4 | TRBV5-1 | CASSNGQGRATNEKLFF | TGCGCCAGCAGCAACGGACAGGGGAGGGCTACTAATGAAAAACTGTTTTTT
NA | TRBD1 | TRBJ2-7 | TRBV5-4 | CASTQGQQNTYEQYF | TGTGCCAGCACCCAGGGACAGCAGAACACCTACGAGCAGTACTTC
NA | TRBD1 | TRBJ1-1 | TRBV5-4 | CASSKQGADTEAFF | TGTGCCAGCAGCAAACAGGGGGCGGACACTGAAGCTTTCTTT
NA | NA | TRBJ1-6 | TRBV19 | CASTTMTGANSPLHF | TGTGCCAGTACCACCATGACAGGAGCCAATTCACCCCTCCACTTT
NA | NA | TRBJ1-3 | TRBV7-9 | CAIVGVAGNTIYF | TGTGCCATTGTCGGGGTTGCCGGAAACACCATATATTTT
NA | NA | TRBJ1-1 | TRBV6-5 | CASLGLYNTEAFF | TGTGCCAGCCTGGGACTATACAACACTGAAGCTTTCTTT
few | NA | TRBJ1-5 | TRBV27 | CATRGGQRQPQHF | TGTGCCACCCGTGGTGGCCAGAGGCAGCCCCAGCATTTT
NA | TRBD1 | TRBJ1-1 | TRBV2 | CASTSDRATEAFF | TGTGCCAGCACCTCGGACAGGGCCACTGAAGCTTTCTTT
NA | NA | TRBJ2-7 | TRBV6-5 | CASTARSSGYEQYF | TGTGCCAGCACAGCCAGGTCGAGCGGGTACGAGCAGTACTTC
NA | NA | TRBJ1-2 | TRBV5-1 | CASSLDQFYGYTF | TGCGCCAGCAGCTTGGACCAGTTCTATGGCTACACCTTC
NA | TRBD1 | TRBJ2-2 | TRBV12-3/TRBV12-4 | CASKGAWTGELFF | TGTGCCAGCAAGGGGGCGTGGACCGGGGAGCTGTTTTTT
NA | TRBD1 | TRBJ2-2 | TRBV5-1 | CASSGQGANTGELFF | TGCGCCAGCAGCGGACAGGGGGCGAACACCGGGGAGCTGTTTTTT
NA | TRBD2 | TRBJ2-5 | TRBV5-1 | CASSPKQTSGGYQETQYF | TGCGCCAGCAGCCCCAAACAGACTAGCGGGGGGTACCAAGAGACCCAGTACTTC
NA | TRBD1 | TRBJ2-2 | TRBV19 | CASSNRGANTGELFF | TGTGCCAGTAGTAACAGGGGGGCGAACACCGGGGAGCTGTTTTTT
NA | TRBD2 | TRBJ2-2 | TRBV11-3 | CASSPGGARNTGELFF | TGTGCCAGCAGCCCGGGGGGGGCGCGGAACACCGGGGAGCTGTTTTTT
NA | NA | TRBJ1-3 | TRBV5-1 | CASSVQGYGNTIYF | TGCGCCAGCAGCGTGCAGGGTTACGGAAACACCATATATTTT
NA | NA | TRBJ2-4 | TRBV27 | CASSDGGAGALAKNIQYF | TGTGCCAGCAGTGATGGGGGGGCAGGGGCACTAGCCAAAAACATTCAGTACTTC
NA | TRBD1 | TRBJ1-2 | TRBV19 | CASSTPPDRDGYTF | TGTGCCAGTAGTACCCCCCCGGACAGGGATGGCTACACCTTC
NA | NA | TRBJ2-7 | TRBV11-2 | CASSLDAVYEQYF | TGTGCCAGCAGCTTAGATGCAGTCTACGAGCAGTACTTC
NA | TRBD2 | TRBJ2-3 | TRBV6-4 | CASSPTSGGPTDTQYF | TGTGCCAGCAGTCCGACTAGCGGGGGCCCCACAGATACGCAGTATTTT
NA | TRBD1 | TRBJ1-2 | TRBV4-1 | CASSRTGAGGYTF | TGCGCCAGCAGCCGAACAGGGGCCGGGGGCTACACCTTC
once | NA | TRBJ2-5 | TRBV7-6 | CASSGRNVLGGLNQETQYF | TGTGCCAGCAGCGGCCGGAACGTTTTAGGCGGGCTAAACCAAGAGACCCAGTACTTC
NA | NA | TRBJ2-3 | TRBV2 | CASSKVLFTDTQYF | TGTGCCAGCAGTAAAGTCCTCTTTACAGATACGCAGTATTTT
NA | NA | TRBJ2-2 | TRBV2 | CASRNSKSSGELFF | TGTGCCAGCAGAAATTCTAAGTCCTCCGGGGAGCTGTTTTTT